This T cell receptor (beta chain) was recovered during a study of T-cell reconstitution after alpha-beta-depleted transplantation in children. The CDR3 contains 13 residues. The ends were cut back, 7 bases at V and 8 bases at J, with 17 bases in the middle. Looked up from germline, CDR1 is MNHNY and CDR2 is SVGAGI (reference sequence). Regarding the study as a whole: The main origin of T-cell counts and diversity one year after transplant was newly produced T cells. Day-60 TCRbeta diversity that was high in some patients was derived from surviving recipient T cells and thymic progenitors. Alpha-beta T cells present about two months after transplant were reported to originate from several hundred expanded graft clones.

On this clonotype: Its antigen is as yet unknown.

It was with unique molecular identifiers that the TCRbeta library was prepared. TCRdb re-called the PCR reads through MiXCR, storing one row per CDR3 protein. The sample consists of 450,000 to 550,000 distinct CDR3 sequences, over 9.5% of them appearing once. This TCR came from a female patient under 10 years old who had a stem cell transplant for aplastic anemia, so the T cells may come from the graft donor. This sample comprised PBMCs, mostly from graft donor cells, obtained 180 days after TCRalphabeta/CD19-depleted stem cell transplant. This sequence joins TRBV6-6 and TRBJ1-2; D may be TRBD1 (5 bases). CDR3 protein: CASTLRGGDGYTF. The DNA of the CDR3 is TGTGCCAGCACCCTGCGCGGGGGGGACGGCTACACCTTC.